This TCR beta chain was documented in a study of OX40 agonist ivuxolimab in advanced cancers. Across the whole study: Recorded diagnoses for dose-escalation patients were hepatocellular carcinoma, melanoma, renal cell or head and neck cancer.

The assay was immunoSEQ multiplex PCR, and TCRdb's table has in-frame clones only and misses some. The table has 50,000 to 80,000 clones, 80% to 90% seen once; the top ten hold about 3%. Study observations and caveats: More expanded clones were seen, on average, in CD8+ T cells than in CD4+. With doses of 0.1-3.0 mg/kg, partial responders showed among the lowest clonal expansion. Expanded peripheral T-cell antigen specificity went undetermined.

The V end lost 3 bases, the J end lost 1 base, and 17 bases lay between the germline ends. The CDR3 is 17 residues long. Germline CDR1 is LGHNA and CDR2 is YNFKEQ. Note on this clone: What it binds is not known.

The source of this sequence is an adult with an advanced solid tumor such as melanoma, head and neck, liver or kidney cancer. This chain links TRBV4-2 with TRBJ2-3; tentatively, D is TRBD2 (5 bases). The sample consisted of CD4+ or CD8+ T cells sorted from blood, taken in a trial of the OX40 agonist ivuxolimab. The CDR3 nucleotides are TGTGCCAGCAGCCAGATTGACCATCCGAGGGGCACAGATACGCAGTATTTT. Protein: CASSQIDHPRGTDTQYF.